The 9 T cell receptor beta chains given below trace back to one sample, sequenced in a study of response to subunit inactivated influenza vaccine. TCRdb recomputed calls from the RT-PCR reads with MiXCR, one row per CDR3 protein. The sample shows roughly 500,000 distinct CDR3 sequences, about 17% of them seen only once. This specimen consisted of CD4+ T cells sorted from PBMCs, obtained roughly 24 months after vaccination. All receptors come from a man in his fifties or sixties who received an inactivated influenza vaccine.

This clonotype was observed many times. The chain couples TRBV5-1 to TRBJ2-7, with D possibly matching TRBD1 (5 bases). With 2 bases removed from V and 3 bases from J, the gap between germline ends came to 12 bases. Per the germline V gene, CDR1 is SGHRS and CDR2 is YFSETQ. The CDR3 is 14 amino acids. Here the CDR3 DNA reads TGCGCCAGCAGCTTCTTAGACAGAAACTACGAGCAGTACTTC. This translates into CASSFLDRNYEQYF.

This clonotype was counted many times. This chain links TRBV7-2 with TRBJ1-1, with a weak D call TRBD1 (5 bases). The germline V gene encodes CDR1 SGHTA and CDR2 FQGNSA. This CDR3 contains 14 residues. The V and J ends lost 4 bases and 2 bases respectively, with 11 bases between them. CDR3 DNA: TGTGCCAGCAGCTCGCAGGGCACCAACACTGAAGCTTTCTTT. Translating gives CASSSQGTNTEAFF.

The CDR3 nucleotides are TGCGCCAGCAGCCCGGGACAGGGGGCGAAAAGGTACACTGAAGCTTTCTTT. Translating gives CASSPGQGAKRYTEAFF. The genes are TRBV4-1 and TRBJ1-1, with 12 bases identical to TRBD1. Germline V CDR1 and CDR2: MGHRA, YSYEKL. The CDR3 sequence is 17 residues long. The V gene end was trimmed by 4 bases and the J gene end by 3 bases; junction bases not matched to a gene: 9.

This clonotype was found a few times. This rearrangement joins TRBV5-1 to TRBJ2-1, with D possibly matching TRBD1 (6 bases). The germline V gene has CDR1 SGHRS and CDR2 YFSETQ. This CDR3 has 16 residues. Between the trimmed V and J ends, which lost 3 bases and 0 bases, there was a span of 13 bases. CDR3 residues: CASSWTAGVSYNEQFF. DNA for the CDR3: TGCGCCAGCAGCTGGACCGCAGGGGTCTCCTACAATGAGCAGTTCTTC.

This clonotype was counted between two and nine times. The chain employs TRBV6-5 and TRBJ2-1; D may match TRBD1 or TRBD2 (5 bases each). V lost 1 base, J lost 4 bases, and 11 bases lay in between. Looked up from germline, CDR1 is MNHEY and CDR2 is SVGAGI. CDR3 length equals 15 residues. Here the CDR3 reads CASSYWFGAYNEQFF. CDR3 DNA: TGTGCCAGCAGTTACTGGTTCGGGGCTTACAATGAGCAGTTCTTC.

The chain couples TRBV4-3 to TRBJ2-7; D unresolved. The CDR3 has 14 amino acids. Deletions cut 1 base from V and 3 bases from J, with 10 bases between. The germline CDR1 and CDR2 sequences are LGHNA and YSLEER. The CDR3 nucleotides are TGCGCCAGCAGCCAAGGGACCGATTTCTACGAGCAGTACTTC. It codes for CASSQGTDFYEQYF.

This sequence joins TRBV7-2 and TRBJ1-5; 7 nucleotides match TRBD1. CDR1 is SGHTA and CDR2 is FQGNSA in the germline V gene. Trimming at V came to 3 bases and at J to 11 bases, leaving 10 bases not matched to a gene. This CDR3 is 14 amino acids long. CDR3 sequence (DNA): TGTGCCAGCAGCTTCGGACAGGACTCAGGGGCCCAGCATTTT. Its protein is CASSFGQDSGAQHF.

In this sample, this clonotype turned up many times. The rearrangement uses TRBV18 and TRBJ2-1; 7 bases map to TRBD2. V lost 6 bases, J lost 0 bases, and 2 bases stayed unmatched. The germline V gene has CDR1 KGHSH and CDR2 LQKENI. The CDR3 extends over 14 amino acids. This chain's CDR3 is CASSVAGSYNEQFF. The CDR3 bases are TGTGCCAGCTCCGTAGCGGGCTCCTACAATGAGCAGTTCTTC.

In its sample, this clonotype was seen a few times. DNA for the CDR3: TGTGCCAGCAGCCTAACAGGGGGCATTATGAACGAGCAGTACTTC. This gives the protein CASSLTGGIMNEQYF. The chain carries TRBV7-2 and TRBJ2-7, with 9 positions matching TRBD1. The CDR3 contains 15 residues. Unmatched junction bases numbered 10, after V lost 5 bases and J lost 5 bases. Germline assignment: CDR1 SGHTA and CDR2 FQGNSA.